This TCR beta chain was obtained from a study of blood T cell repertoires in COVID-19. Study information: The United States, Italy and Spain provided the acute and convalescent COVID-19 samples. PBMCs, B-cell-depleted T cells, or T cells provided the cDNA or gDNA that made up the material.

Study processing details: Amplification of reference gene primers was used by the study to estimate nucleated cell counts. Sequencing was performed with immunoSEQ multiplex PCR; in TCRdb, only in-frame clones are kept and a portion is missing. V and J calls and clone size are given by that table; D and trimming were obtained from the DNA. The top ten clones hold less than 4.5% of a sample with some 150,000 clones, 82% of them seen once. The CDR3 contains 17 residues. Germline CDR1 reads MNHEY; CDR2 reads SMNVEV (reference sequence). The V end was cut by 6 bases, the J end by 5 bases, with 25 bases between.

The chain couples TRBV27 to TRBJ1-2, with D possibly being TRBD1 (6 bases). Sequenced: peripheral blood. The origin of this receptor is a woman older than 75 with acute or convalescent COVID-19. The CDR3 protein is CASSPTTSSRDIYGYTF. In DNA, the CDR3 is TGTGCCAGCAGCCCCACAACCTCGTCCCGGGACATTTATGGCTACACCTTC.